The 11 T cell receptor beta chains below were found in one sample sequenced in a study of vaccination and CD4 T cells after COVID-19. These TCRs are of unknown antigen specificity. Treatment of the sample: roughly 11-day PBMC culture with coronavirus spike peptide pools or control peptides (ViraFEST assay). Cultured CD4+ T-cell DNA underwent Oncomine TCR Beta short-read sequencing. TCRdb used MiXCR to reprocess the PCR reads, holding one entry per CDR3 protein. The sample lists about 10,000 distinct CDR3 sequences, approximately 59% occurring once. Sample: CD4+ T cells from blood, cultured in vitro. Receptor source: a human donor who had recovered from COVID-19.

V usage is TRBV20-1 and J usage is TRBJ2-3, with unresolved D. This CDR3 contains 12 residues. V was pared by 6 bases and J by 0 bases, with 7 bases between. Per the germline V gene, CDR1 is DFQATT and CDR2 is SNEGSKA (reference sequence). The DNA for the CDR3 is TGCAGTGCACGGTCCAGCACAGATACGCAGTATTTT. Protein sequence: CSARSSTDTQYF.

In nucleotides, the CDR3 is TGTGCCAGCAGCCCCGAAGAGGGAATTGGCTACACCTTC. Protein product: CASSPEEGIGYTF. The V gene is TRBV5-4, the J gene TRBJ1-2; D is uncertain. The CDR3 runs 13 residues. CDR1 is SGHNT, CDR2 YYREEE, per germline (reference sequence). Trimming took 4 bases from V and 7 from J, leaving 14 bases between them.

This clonotype has just a few counts. The chain uses TRBV27 and TRBJ2-1; 13 nucleotides match TRBD2. Per germline, CDR1 MNHEY and CDR2 SMNVEV (reference sequence). The trim removed 4 bases at V and 7 bases at J, leaving 10 bases unmatched. The CDR3 has 17 residues. In nucleotides, the CDR3 is TGTGCCAGCAGTTCCCCATCGACTAGCGGGGGGCGTAATGAGCAGTTCTTC. This sequence encodes CASSSPSTSGGRNEQFF.

The genes are TRBV5-8 and TRBJ2-3, with D hard to call. Trimming stripped 4 bases from V and 1 base from J, with 19 bases between. Germline V CDR1 and CDR2: SGHTS, YDEGEE. This CDR3 is 17 amino acids long. CDR3 sequence: CASSPRPGSRGTDTQYF. The CDR3 DNA sequence: TGTGCCAGCAGCCCCCGCCCCGGCAGCCGCGGCACAGATACGCAGTATTTT.

J is TRBJ2-7 and V is TRBV7-2, with TRBD1 matching 7 bases. Trimming cost V 3 bases and J 3 bases; bases outside gene matches: 8. Germline values: CDR1 SGHTA, CDR2 FQGNSA. The CDR3 has 15 residues. DNA for the CDR3: TGTGCCAGCAGCTTGAGGGGACAGACGGACTACGAGCAGTACTTC. Encoded protein: CASSLRGQTDYEQYF.

This clonotype was counted a few times. The J gene is TRBJ1-1, the V gene TRBV11-3; no definite D call. The CDR3 sequence is 12 residues long. V lost 3 bases and J 6 bases, leaving 8 bases between the germline ends. Germline V gene lookup returns CDR1 SGHNT and CDR2 YENEEA. The CDR3 loop reads CASSLATPEAFF. DNA of the CDR3: TGTGCCAGCAGCTTGGCGACCCCTGAAGCTTTCTTT.

V and J are TRBV7-3 and TRBJ2-3; the D gene is possibly TRBD1 (6 bases). The length of the CDR3 is 14 residues. Trimming shortened V by 5 bases and J by 4 bases, and 13 bases separated the two germline ends. Germline lookup yields CDR1 SGHTA and CDR2 FQGTGA. The chain's CDR3 is CASSQYRVPDTQYF. In DNA form, the CDR3 reads TGTGCCAGCAGCCAGTACAGGGTTCCAGATACGCAGTATTTT.

This chain uses TRBV6-1 with TRBJ1-6; the D is unclear. The CDR3 consists of 15 residues. V gave up 6 bases and J gave up 9 bases, with 18 bases separating them. Per the germline V gene, CDR1 is MNHNS and CDR2 is SASEGT. The CDR3 region has the DNA TGTGCCAGCAGGTCCGCCGGTACAGTCGGTTCACCCCTCCACTTT. Amino acids: CASRSAGTVGSPLHF.

The rearrangement joins TRBV6-2 or TRBV6-3 to TRBJ1-1, with 9 bases matching TRBD1. The CDR3 is 15 amino acids. The germline V gene encodes CDR1 MNHEY and CDR2 SVGEGT. With V trimmed by 6 bases and J by 2 bases, 7 bases remained unmatched. CDR3 protein: CASRRTGAGNTEAFF. As DNA, the CDR3 is TGTGCCAGCAGAAGGACAGGGGCTGGTAACACTGAAGCTTTCTTT.

The genes are TRBV28 and TRBJ2-1; 9 nucleotides match TRBD1. V was clipped by 5 bases and J by 6 bases; unmatched bases: 11. Germline CDR1 and CDR2: MDHEN and SYDVKM. CDR3 length: 16 residues. The CDR3, as DNA: TGTGCCAGCAGTCCACCCCCGGGACAGGGATCCAATGAGCAGTTCTTC. Translated: CASSPPPGQGSNEQFF.

The genes are TRBV6-1 and TRBJ2-5, with D hard to call. CDR3 size: 11 residues. The germline V and J ends were trimmed by 2 bases and 4 bases, with 2 bases remaining between them. In germline, CDR1 is MNHNS, CDR2 SASEGT. The CDR3 coding sequence is TGTGCCAGCAGTGAACGAGAGACCCAGTACTTC. This encodes CASSERETQYF.